Below, one T cell receptor beta chain is given with its context. The sample originates from a study of T cell changes during pregnancy in multiple sclerosis. V gave up 4 bases and J gave up 5 bases, with 11 bases separating them. The CDR3 covers 13 residues. CDR1 is LNHNV and CDR2 is YYDKDF in the germline V gene (reference sequence). Libraries were prepared by immunoSEQ multiplex PCR; TCRdb keeps only in-frame clonotypes and omits some of them. This sample has roughly 40,000 clones, with around 84% found just once. Sequences were derived from CD4+ T cells from peripheral blood mononuclear cells, sampled before pregnancy. This chain uses TRBV15 with TRBJ2-5, with D perhaps matching TRBD1 (5 bases). This TCR derives from a female donor with multiple sclerosis, enrolled in a pregnancy study. The CDR3 spells CATSIQGYETQYF. CDR3 coding DNA: TGTGCCACCAGCATCCAGGGTTATGAGACCCAGTACTTC.